Listed here are 8 T cell receptor beta chains from one sample, sequenced in a study of blood T cells in healthy people across ages. A J-beta primer mix and a sample-barcoded 5' primer were used in a second PCR of about 7 to 12 cycles. TCRdb re-derived calls from the 5' RACE reads in MiXCR, one entry per CDR3 protein. Of roughly 1,800,000 distinct CDR3 sequences listed, around half are singletons. The sample was blood. These receptors were taken from a woman in her thirties or forties in good health.

The gene calls are TRBV28 and TRBJ2-2; no reliable D call. Germline assignment: CDR1 MDHEN and CDR2 SYDVKM. The CDR3 consists of 16 residues. The germline V and J ends were trimmed by 2 bases and 0 bases, with 10 bases remaining between them. This CDR3 is CASSLIARTNTGELFF. The CDR3 coding sequence is TGTGCCAGCAGTTTAATAGCCAGGACGAACACCGGGGAGCTGTTTTTT.

J is TRBJ2-5 and V is TRBV29-1; D perhaps matches TRBD1 (6 bases). The CDR3 has 14 amino acids. Per the germline V gene, CDR1 is SQVTM and CDR2 is ANQGSEA. Trimming pared 6 bases from V and 2 bases from J, leaving 16 bases between. The CDR3 here is CSVLGGGPQETQYF. The DNA for the CDR3 is TGCAGCGTCCTGGGTGGGGGCCCACAAGAGACCCAGTACTTC.

The chain is built from TRBV6-2 or TRBV6-3 and TRBJ1-5, with D possibly TRBD1 on 5 matching bases. CDR3 length: 14 residues. The ends were cut back, 5 bases at V and 0 bases at J, with 8 bases in the middle. Germline V gene data show CDR1 as MNHEY and CDR2 as SVGEGT. CDR3: CASSRQFSNQPQHF. The CDR3 DNA reads as TGTGCCAGCAGTCGACAGTTTAGCAATCAGCCCCAGCATTTT.

J is TRBJ2-5 and V is TRBV18; 8 bases align to TRBD2. The J segment lost 2 bases and the V segment lost 2 bases, leaving 4 bases of the junction unmatched. Germline V CDR1 and CDR2: KGHSH, LQKENI. The CDR3 runs to 15 residues. DNA of the CDR3: TGTGCCAGCTCACCAAGAAGCGGGGGACAAGAGACCCAGTACTTC. It is translated as CASSPRSGGQETQYF.

This clonotype was detected only a few times. V usage is TRBV6-2 or TRBV6-3 and J usage is TRBJ2-7, with 7 positions matching TRBD1. J was trimmed by 6 bases and V by 9 bases; bases with no gene match: 14. CDR1 and CDR2 from the germline V gene are MNHEY and SVGEGT. The CDR3 has 14 residues. This CDR3 reads CASHGQAISAEQYF. CDR3 coding DNA: TGTGCCAGTCACGGACAGGCAATCTCTGCCGAGCAGTACTTC.

The rearrangement links TRBV7-9 to TRBJ2-1, with no clear D. V was pared by 1 base and J by 3 bases, with 7 bases between. Germline V gene lookup returns CDR1 SEHNR and CDR2 FQNEAQ (reference sequence). This CDR3 spans 14 amino acids. CDR3 bases: TGTGCCAGCAGCTTAGTCAGAGTCTACAATGAGCAGTTCTTC. Residues: CASSLVRVYNEQFF.

V gene TRBV12-3 or TRBV12-4 combines with J gene TRBJ2-3; 14 positions agree with TRBD2. The CDR3 covers 20 residues. With 6 bases clipped from V and 0 bases from J, the junction kept 14 bases outside the gene matches. The CDR3 reads CASSLRTSGGFSSSTDTQYF. CDR3 coding DNA: TGTGCCAGCAGCCTCAGGACTAGCGGGGGGTTTTCCTCTAGCACAGATACGCAGTATTTT.

The rearrangement joins TRBV4-3 to TRBJ2-3, with D unresolved. The germline CDR1 and CDR2 sequences are LGHNA and YSLEER. The V end was cut by 1 base, the J end by 0 bases, with 11 bases between. The CDR3 is made up of 16 amino acids. The CDR3 here is CASSQVVTASTDTQYF. The CDR3 nucleotides read TGCGCCAGCAGCCAAGTAGTAACCGCTAGCACAGATACGCAGTATTTT.